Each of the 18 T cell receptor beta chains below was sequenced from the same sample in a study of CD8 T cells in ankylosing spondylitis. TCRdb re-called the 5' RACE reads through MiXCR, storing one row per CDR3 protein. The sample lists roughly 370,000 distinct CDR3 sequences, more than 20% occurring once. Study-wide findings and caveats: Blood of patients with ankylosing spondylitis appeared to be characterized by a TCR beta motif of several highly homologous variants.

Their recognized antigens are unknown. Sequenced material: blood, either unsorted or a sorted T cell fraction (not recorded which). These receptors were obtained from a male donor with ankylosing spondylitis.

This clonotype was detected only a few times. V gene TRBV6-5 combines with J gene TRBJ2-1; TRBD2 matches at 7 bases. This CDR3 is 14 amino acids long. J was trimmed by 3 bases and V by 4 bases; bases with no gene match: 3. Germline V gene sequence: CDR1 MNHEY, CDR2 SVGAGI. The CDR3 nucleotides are TGTGCCAGCAGTTCACTAGCGATCTACAATGAGCAGTTCTTC. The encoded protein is CASSSLAIYNEQFF.

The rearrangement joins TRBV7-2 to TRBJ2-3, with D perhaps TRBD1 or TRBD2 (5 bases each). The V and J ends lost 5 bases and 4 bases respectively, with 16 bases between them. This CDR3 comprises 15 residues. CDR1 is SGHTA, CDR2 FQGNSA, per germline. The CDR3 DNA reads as TGTGCCAGCAGCCGAGTTGGGACCTCGGCAGATACGCAGTATTTT. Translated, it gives CASSRVGTSADTQYF.

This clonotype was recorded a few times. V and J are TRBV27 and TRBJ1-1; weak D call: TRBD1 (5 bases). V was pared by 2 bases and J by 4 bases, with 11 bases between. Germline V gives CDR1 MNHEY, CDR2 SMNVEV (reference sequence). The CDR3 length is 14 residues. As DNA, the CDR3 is TGTGCCAGCAGTTTAGAAGAGGGGATCACTGAAGCTTTCTTT. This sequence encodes CASSLEEGITEAFF.

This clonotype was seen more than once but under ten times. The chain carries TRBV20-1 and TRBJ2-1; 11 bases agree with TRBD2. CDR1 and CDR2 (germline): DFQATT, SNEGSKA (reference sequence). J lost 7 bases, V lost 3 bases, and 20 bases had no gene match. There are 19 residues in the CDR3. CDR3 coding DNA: TGCAGTGCTAGCCCAACTAGCGGGAGTGGGCCCCAGACTGGGAATGAGCAGTTCTTC. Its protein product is CSASPTSGSGPQTGNEQFF.

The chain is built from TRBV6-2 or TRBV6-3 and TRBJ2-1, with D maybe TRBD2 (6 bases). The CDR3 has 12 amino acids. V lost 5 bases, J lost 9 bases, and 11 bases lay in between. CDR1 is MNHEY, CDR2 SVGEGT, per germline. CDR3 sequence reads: CASSNLGGEQFF. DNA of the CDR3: TGTGCCAGCAGTAACCTGGGGGGTGAGCAGTTCTTC.

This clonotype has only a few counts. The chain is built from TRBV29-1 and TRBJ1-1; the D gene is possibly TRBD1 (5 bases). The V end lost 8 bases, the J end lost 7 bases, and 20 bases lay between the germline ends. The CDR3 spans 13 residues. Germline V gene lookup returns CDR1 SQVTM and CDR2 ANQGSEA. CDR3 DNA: TGCAGCCCCAGAAGAGTCGGGGGTATTGAAGCTTTCTTT. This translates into CSPRRVGGIEAFF.

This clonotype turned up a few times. The CDR3 nucleotides are TGTGCCAGCAGTCCCTGGGGGACAGAAAACTATGGCTACACCTTC. Its translation is CASSPWGTENYGYTF. The rearrangement uses TRBV6-1 and TRBJ1-2, with 7 bases that match TRBD1. This CDR3 is built from 15 residues. Germline CDR1 reads MNHNS; CDR2 reads SASEGT. V lost 5 bases and J lost 2; bases outside the gene matches: 8.

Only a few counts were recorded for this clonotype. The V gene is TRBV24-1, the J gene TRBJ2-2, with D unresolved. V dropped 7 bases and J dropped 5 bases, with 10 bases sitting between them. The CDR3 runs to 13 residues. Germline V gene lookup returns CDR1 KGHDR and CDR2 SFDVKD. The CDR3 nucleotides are TGTGCCACCAGAAGACTGGCGACCGGGGAGCTGTTTTTT. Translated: CATRRLATGELFF.

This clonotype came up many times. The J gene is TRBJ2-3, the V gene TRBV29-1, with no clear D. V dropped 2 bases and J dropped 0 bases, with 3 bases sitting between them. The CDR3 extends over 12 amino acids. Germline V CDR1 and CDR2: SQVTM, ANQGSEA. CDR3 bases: TGCAGCGTTGAACCCAGCACAGATACGCAGTATTTT. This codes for CSVEPSTDTQYF.

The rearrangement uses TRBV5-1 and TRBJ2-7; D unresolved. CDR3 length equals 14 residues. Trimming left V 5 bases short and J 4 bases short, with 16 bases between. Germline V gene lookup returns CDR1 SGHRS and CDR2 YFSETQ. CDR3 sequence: CASRVDLAPYEQYF. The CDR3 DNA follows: TGCGCCAGCAGGGTGGACCTGGCCCCGTACGAGCAGTACTTC.

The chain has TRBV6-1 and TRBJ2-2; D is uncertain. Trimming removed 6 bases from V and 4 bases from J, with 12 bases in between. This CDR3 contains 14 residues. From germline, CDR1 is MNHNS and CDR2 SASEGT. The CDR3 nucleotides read TGTGCCAGCAGAGTTCTAGGGCTCACCGGGGAGCTGTTTTTT. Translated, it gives CASRVLGLTGELFF.

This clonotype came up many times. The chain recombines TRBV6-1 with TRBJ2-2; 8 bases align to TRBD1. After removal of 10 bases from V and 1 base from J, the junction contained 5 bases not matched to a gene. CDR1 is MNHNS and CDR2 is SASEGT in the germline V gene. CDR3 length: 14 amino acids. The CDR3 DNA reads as TGTGCCACCATCGGACAGGGGAACACCGGGGAGCTGTTTTTT. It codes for CATIGQGNTGELFF.

The CDR3 DNA reads TGCGCCAGCAGCTTGAGCTGGCGGGCCGACTATGGCTACACCTTC. It encodes CASSLSWRADYGYTF. The gene calls are TRBV5-1 and TRBJ1-2; D gene uncertain. The CDR3 is 15 amino acids. Germline CDR1 and CDR2: SGHRS and YFSETQ. The V end lost 1 base, the J end lost 3 bases, and 13 bases lay between the germline ends.

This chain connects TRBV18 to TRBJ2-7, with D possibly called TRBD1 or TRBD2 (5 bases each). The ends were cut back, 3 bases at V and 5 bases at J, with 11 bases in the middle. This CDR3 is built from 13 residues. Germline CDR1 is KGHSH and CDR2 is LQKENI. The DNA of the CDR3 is TGTGCCAGCTCACCCGGGGCGGCCAACGAGCAGTACTTC. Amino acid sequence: CASSPGAANEQYF.

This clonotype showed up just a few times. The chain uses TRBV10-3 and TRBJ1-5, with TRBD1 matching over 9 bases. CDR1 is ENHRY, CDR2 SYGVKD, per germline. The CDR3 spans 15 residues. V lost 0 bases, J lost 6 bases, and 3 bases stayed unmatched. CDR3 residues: CAISESGTGPQPQHF. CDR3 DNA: TGTGCCATCAGTGAGTCCGGGACAGGGCCTCAGCCCCAGCATTTT.

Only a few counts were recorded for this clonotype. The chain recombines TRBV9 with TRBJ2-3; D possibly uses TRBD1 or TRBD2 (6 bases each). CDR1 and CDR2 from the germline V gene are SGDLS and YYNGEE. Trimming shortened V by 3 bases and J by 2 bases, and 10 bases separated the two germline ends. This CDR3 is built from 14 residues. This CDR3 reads CASSEGGPTDTQYF. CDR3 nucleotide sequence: TGTGCCAGCAGCGAGGGGGGCCCCACAGATACGCAGTATTTT.

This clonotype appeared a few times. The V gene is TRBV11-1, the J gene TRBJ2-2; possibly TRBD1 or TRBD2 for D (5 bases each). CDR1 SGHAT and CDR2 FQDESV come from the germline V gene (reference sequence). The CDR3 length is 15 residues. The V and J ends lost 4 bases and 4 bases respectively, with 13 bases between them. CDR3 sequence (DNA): TGTGCCAGCAGCTCATCCGGGACCAGCACCGGGGAGCTGTTTTTT. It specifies CASSSSGTSTGELFF.

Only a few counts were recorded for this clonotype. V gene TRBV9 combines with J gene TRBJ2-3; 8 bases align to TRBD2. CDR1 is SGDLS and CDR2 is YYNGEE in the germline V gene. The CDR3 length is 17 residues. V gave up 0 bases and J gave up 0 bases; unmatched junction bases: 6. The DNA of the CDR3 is TGTGCCAGCAGCGTAGATCCTGGCGGGGGGAGCACAGATACGCAGTATTTT. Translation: CASSVDPGGGSTDTQYF.